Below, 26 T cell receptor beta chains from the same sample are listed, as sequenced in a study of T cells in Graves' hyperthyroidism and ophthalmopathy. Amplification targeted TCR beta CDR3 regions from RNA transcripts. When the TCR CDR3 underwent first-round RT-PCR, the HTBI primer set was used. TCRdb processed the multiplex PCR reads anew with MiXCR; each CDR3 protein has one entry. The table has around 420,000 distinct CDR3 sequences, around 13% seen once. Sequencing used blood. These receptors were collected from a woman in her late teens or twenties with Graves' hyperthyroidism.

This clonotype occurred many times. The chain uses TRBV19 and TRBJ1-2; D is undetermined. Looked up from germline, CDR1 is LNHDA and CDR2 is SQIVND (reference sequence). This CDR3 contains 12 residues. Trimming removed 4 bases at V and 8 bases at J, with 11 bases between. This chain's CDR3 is CASSTVANGYTF. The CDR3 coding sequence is TGTGCCAGTAGTACGGTAGCGAACGGCTACACCTTC.

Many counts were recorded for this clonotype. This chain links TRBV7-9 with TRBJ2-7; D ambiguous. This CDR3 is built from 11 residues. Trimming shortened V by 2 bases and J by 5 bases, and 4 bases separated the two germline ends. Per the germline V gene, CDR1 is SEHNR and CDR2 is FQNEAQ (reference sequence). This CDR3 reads CASSLNHEQYF. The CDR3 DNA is TGTGCCAGCAGCTTAAATCACGAGCAGTACTTC.

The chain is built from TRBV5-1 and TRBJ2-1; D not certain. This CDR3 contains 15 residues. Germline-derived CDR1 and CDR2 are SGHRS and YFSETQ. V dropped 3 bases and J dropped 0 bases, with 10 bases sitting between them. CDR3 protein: CASSYDLPSYNEQFF. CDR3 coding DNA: TGCGCCAGCAGCTACGACTTACCCTCCTACAATGAGCAGTTCTTC.

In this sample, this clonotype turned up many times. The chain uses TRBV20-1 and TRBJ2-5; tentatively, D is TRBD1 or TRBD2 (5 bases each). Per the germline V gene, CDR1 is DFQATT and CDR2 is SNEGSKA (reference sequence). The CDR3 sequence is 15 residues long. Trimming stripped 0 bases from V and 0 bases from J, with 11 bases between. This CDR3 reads CSARDVGADQETQYF. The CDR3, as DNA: TGCAGTGCTAGAGATGTCGGGGCAGACCAAGAGACCCAGTACTTC.

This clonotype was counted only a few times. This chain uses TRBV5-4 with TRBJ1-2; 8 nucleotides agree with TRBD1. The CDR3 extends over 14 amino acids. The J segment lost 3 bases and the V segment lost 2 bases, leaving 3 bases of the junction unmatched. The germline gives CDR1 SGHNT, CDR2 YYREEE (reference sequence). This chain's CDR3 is CASSFGQGDYGYTF. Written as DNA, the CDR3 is TGTGCCAGCAGCTTCGGACAGGGCGACTATGGCTACACCTTC. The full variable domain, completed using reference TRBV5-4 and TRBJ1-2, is ETGVTQSPTHLIKTRGQQVTLRCSSQSGHNTVSWYQQALGQGPQFIFQYYREEENGRGNFPPRFSGLQFPNYSSELNVNALELDDSALYLCASSFGQGDYGYTFGSGTRLTVV.

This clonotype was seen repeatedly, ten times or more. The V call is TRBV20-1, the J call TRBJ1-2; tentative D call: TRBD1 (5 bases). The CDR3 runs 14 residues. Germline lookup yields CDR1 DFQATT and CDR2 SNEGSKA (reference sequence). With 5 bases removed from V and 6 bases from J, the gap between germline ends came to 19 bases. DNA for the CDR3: TGCAGTGCTTGGACCCAAGGGGTTTGGAATGGCTACACCTTC. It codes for CSAWTQGVWNGYTF.

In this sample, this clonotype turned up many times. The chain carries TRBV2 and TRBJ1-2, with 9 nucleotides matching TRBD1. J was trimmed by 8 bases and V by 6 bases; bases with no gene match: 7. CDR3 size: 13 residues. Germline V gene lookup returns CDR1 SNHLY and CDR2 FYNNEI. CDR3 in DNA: TGTGCCAGCAGGGTCCGGACAGGGGTCGGCTACACCTTC. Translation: CASRVRTGVGYTF.

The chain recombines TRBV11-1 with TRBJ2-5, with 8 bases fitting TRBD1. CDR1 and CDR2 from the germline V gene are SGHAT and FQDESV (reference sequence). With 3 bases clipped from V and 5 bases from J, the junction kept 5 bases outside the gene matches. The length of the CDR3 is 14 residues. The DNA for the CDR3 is TGTGCCAGCAGCTTGGGGGACAGGAAGGAGACCCAGTACTTC. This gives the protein CASSLGDRKETQYF.

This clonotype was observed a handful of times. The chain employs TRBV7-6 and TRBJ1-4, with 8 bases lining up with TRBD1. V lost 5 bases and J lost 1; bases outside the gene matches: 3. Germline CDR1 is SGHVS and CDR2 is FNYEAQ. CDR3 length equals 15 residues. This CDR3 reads CASSATGGTNEKLFF. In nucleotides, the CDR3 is TGTGCCAGCAGCGCAACAGGGGGAACTAATGAAAAACTGTTTTTT.

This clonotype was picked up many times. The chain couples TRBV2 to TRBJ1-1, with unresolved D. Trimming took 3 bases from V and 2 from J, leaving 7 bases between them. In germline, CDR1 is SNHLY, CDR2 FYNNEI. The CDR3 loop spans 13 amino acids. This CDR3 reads CASSEDYNTEAFF. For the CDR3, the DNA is TGTGCCAGCAGTGAGGACTACAACACTGAAGCTTTCTTT. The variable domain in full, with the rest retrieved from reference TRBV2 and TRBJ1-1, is EPEVTQTPSHQVTQMGQEVILRCVPISNHLYFYWYRQILGQKVEFLVSFYNNEISEKSEIFDDQFSVERPDGSNFTLKIRSTKLEDSAMYFCASSEDYNTEAFFGQGTRLTVV.

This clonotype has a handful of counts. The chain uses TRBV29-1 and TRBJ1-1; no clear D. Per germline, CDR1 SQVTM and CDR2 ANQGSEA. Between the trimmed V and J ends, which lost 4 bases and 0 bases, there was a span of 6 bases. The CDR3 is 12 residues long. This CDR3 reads CSVVRMNTEAFF. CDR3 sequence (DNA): TGCAGCGTTGTACGGATGAACACTGAAGCTTTCTTT.

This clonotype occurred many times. The CDR3 bases are TGTGCCATCAGTGACTCACGAGACGGCGAGCAGTACTTC. Its translation is CAISDSRDGEQYF. This sequence joins TRBV10-3 and TRBJ2-7; no clear D gene. Germline lookup yields CDR1 ENHRY and CDR2 SYGVKD. V lost 3 bases to trimming and J lost 6 bases, with 12 bases between them. The CDR3 runs to 13 residues.

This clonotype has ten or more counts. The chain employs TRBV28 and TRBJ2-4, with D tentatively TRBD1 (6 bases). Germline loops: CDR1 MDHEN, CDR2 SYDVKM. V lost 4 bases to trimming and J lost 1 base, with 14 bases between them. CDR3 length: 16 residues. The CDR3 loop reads CASSSGTPGAKNIQYF. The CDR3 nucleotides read TGTGCCAGCAGTTCGGGGACACCCGGGGCCAAAAACATTCAGTACTTC. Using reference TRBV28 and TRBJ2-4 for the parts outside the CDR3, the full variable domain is DVKVTQSSRYLVKRTGEKVFLECVQDMDHENMFWYRQDPGLGLRLIYFSYDVKMKEKGDIPEGYSVSREKKERFSLILESASTNQTSMYLCASSSGTPGAKNIQYFGAGTRLSVL.

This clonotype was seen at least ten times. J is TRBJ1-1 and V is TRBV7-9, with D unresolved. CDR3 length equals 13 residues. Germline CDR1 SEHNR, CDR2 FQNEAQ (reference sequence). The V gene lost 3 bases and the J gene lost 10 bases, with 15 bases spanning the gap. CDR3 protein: CASSFRVLDRAFF. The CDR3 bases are TGTGCCAGCAGCTTCAGAGTGCTGGATCGAGCTTTCTTT.

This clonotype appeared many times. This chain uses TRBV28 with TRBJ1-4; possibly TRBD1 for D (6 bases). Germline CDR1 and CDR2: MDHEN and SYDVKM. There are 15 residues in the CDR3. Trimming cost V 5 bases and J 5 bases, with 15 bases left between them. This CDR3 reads CASSAGQWRNEKLFF. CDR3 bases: TGTGCCAGCAGTGCCGGACAGTGGAGGAATGAAAAACTGTTTTTT.

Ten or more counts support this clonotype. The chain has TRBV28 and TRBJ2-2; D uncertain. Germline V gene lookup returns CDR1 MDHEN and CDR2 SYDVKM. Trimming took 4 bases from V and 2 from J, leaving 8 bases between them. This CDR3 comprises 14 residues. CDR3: CASSSQTNTGELFF. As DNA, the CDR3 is TGTGCCAGCAGTTCACAGACAAACACCGGGGAGCTGTTTTTT. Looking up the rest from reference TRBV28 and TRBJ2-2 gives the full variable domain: DVKVTQSSRYLVKRTGEKVFLECVQDMDHENMFWYRQDPGLGLRLIYFSYDVKMKEKGDIPEGYSVSREKKERFSLILESASTNQTSMYLCASSSQTNTGELFFGEGSRLTVL.

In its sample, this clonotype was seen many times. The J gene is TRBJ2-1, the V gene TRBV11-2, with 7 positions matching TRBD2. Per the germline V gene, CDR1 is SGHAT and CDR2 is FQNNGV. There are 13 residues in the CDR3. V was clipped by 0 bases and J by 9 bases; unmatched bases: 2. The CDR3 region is CASSLESGGEQFF. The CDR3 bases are TGTGCCAGCAGCTTAGAATCGGGGGGTGAGCAGTTCTTC.

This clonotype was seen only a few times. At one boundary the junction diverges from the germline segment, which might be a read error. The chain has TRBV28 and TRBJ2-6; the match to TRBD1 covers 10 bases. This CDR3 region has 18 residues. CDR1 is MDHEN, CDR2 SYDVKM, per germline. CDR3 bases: TGTGCCAGCAGGGACGGACAGGGGGGAACCTCTGGGGCCAACGTCCCGACTTTC. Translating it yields CASRDGQGGTSGANVPTF.

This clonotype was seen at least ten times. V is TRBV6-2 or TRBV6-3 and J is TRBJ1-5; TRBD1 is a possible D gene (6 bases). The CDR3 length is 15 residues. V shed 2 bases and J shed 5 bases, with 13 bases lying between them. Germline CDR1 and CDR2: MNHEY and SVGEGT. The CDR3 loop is CASSYPGQVYQPQHF. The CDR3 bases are TGTGCCAGCAGTTACCCGGGACAAGTTTATCAGCCCCAGCATTTT.

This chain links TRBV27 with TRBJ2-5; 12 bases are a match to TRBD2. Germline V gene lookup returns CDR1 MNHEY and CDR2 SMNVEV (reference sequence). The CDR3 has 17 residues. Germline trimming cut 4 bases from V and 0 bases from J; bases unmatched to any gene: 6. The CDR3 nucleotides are TGTGCCAGCAGTTCCCTAGCGGGAGGGGTGTACCAAGAGACCCAGTACTTC. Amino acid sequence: CASSSLAGGVYQETQYF.

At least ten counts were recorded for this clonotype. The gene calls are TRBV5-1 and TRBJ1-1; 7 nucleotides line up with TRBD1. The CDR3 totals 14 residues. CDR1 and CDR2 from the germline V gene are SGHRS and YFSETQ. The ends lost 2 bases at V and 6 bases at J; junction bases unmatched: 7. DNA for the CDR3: TGCGCCAGCAGCTTACGGGACAGCGGGGCTGAAGCTTTCTTT. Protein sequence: CASSLRDSGAEAFF.

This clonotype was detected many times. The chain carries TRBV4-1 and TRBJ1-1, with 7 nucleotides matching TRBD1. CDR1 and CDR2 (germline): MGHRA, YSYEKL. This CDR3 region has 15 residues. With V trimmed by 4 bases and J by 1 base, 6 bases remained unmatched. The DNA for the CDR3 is TGCGCCAGCAGCCGAACAGGGACAGCGAACACTGAAGCTTTCTTT. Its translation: CASSRTGTANTEAFF.

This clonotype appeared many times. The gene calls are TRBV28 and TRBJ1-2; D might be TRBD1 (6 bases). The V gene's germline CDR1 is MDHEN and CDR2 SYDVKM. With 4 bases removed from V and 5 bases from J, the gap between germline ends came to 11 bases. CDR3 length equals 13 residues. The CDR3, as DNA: TGTGCCAGCAGTTCCCACAGGGTTTATGGCTACACCTTC. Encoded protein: CASSSHRVYGYTF.

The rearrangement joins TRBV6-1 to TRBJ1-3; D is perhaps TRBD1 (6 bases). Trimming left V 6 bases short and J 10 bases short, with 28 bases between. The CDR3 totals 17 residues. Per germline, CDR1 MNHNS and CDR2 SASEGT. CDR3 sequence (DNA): TGTGCCAGCAGCCGCTCGACCCCTGGACAGTCGGGTACGACCATATATTTT. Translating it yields CASSRSTPGQSGTTIYF.

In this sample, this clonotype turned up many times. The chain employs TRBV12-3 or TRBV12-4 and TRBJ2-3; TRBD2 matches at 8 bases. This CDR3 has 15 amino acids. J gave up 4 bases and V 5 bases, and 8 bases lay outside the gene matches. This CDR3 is CASSRGLAQADTQYF. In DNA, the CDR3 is TGTGCCAGCAGTCGAGGACTAGCTCAGGCAGATACGCAGTATTTT.

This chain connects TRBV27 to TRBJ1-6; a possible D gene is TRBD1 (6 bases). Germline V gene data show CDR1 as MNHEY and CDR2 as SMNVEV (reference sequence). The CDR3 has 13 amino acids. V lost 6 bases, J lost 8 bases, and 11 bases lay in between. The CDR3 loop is CASSSSGDSPLHF. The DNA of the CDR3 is TGTGCCAGCAGCTCCTCAGGGGATTCACCCCTCCACTTT.